This T cell receptor (beta chain) appears in the sequencing data of a study of blood T cell repertoires in COVID-19. Study-level information: PBMCs, B-cell-depleted T cells, or T cells provided the cDNA or gDNA that made up the material.

Participant age was about 18 to 100 years, and participants resided in fewer than 25 US areas. Clinical history as reported by participants underpinned cohort assignment. On this clone: The sample contains more than one DNA sequence encoding this CDR3.

Assay: immunoSEQ multiplex PCR; the TCRdb copy retains only in-frame clones and omits some. The data show 150,000 to 200,000 clones, around 84% seen once. Germline CDR1 reads KGHSH; CDR2 reads LQKENI. This CDR3 region has 15 residues. Trimming took 3 bases from V and 3 from J; bases not matched to a gene: 3. The rearrangement links TRBV18 to TRBJ1-2; 11 bases fit TRBD1. The TCR sequence derives from a woman aged 25 to 39 who had been exposed to COVID-19. Material for sequencing was PBMCs or T cells enriched from blood (not recorded which). CDR3 loop: CASSPRGQGDYGYTF. For the CDR3, the DNA is TGTGCCAGCTCACCTCGGGGACAGGGGGACTATGGCTACACCTTC.